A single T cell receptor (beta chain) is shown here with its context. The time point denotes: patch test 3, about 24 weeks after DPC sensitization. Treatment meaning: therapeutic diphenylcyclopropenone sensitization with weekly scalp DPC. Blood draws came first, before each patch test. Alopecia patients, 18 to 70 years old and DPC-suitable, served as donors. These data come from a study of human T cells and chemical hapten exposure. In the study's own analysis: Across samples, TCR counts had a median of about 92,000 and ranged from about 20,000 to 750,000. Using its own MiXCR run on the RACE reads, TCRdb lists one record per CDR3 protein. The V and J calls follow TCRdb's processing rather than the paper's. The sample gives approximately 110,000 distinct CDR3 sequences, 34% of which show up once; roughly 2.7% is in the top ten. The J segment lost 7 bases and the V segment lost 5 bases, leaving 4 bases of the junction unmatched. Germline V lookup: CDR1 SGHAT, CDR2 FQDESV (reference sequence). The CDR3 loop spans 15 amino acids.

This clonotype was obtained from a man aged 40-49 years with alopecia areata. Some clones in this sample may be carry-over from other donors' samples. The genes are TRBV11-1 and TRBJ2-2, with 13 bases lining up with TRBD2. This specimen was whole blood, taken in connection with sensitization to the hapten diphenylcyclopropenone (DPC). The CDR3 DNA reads TGTGCCAGCAGCCGGACTAGCGGGAGAGTCGGGGAGCTGTTTTTT. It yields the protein CASSRTSGRVGELFF.